The present TCR beta chain was sequenced within a study of PD-1 blockade in classical Hodgkin lymphoma. Study-wide findings and caveats: TCR diversity at baseline was reported to be reduced in newly diagnosed patients relative to healthy donors.

CDR1 and CDR2 (germline): SGHRS, YFSETQ. The V and J ends lost 0 bases and 10 bases respectively, with 11 bases between them. The CDR3 totals 14 residues. With respect to this clone: Its antigen is unknown.

Clones were sequenced by immunoSEQ multiplex PCR, and TCRdb holds only the in-frame ones, with some missing. The sample holds roughly 7,000 clones; 80% are singletons and the top ten take 2.5% to 3%. Every patient relapsed after autologous stem cell transplantation, and brentuximab vedotin exposure varied. Magnetic depletion of unwanted cells isolated CD4+ T cells from thawed PBMCs. Sequences were derived from CD4+ T cells from blood, sampled at baseline. The receptor was isolated from a human donor with classical Hodgkin lymphoma. The rearrangement uses TRBV5-1 and TRBJ1-6, with D perhaps matching TRBD1 (5 bases). CDR3 region: CASSLEPGQSPLHF. Written as DNA, the CDR3 is TGCGCCAGCAGCTTGGAGCCAGGGCAATCACCCCTCCACTTT.